Below, one TCR beta chain is given with its context. Its specific antigen is unknown. No base-level quality is on record; no much larger clone is a single base apart. In the ViraFEST assay, PBMC were stimulated with viral peptide pools, and TCR sequencing was then used to find antigen-specific CD4+ T cell clonotypes based on their expansion. After around 11 days of culture, CD4+ T cells were isolated with the EasySep CD4+ T cell isolation kit. Each participant received two doses of an mRNA SARS-CoV-2 vaccine, either BNT162b2 or mRNA-1273. None of the healthy vaccine recipients had a prior SARS-CoV-2 infection, which was confirmed by nucleocapsid antibody tests that came back negative both before and after vaccination. A few million PBMC per well were cultured with 9 to 10 ug/ml peptides in IMDM containing around 4.6% human AB serum, around 10 IU/ml IL-2 and gentamicin. Half of the culture medium was replaced with fresh IL-2-containing medium on days 3 and 7. Each peptide stimulation condition was cultured in triplicate wells unless otherwise noted. Using Ficoll-Paque Plus gradient centrifugation, PBMC were separated from whole blood and then either used fresh or cryopreserved at -140C. The overlapping peptide pools covered the spike proteins of SARS-CoV-2 as well as those of the common cold coronaviruses HCoV-NL63, HCoV-OC43 and HCoV-229E. The QIAamp micro DNA kit was used to extract genomic DNA from the cultured CD4+ T cells.

The library was made by the immunoSEQ multiplex PCR assay. DNA from the cultured, isolated CD4+ T cells was subjected to TCR beta CDR3 sequencing. Per the authors' processing: Non-productive TCR sequences were discarded, and reads were trimmed to the CDR3 region, with only CDR3s of 7 or more amino acids retained. Antigen-specific clonotypes were identified using the MANAFEST web app by comparison of expansion in peptide wells against reference cultures. To be called positive, a clone needed expansion at FDR<0.05 compared with the reference and with all other wells, an odds ratio greater than 5, and a frequency greater than 0.1% in two replicate wells. Clonotypes significantly expanded in SARS-CoV-2 spike wells and in at least one common cold coronavirus spike condition were defined as cross-reactive. Using the stringdist R package, CDR3 similarity was measured by Levenshtein distance, and unrooted trees were constructed with ape in R 3.6.1. The table was pulled from immuneACCESS by TCRdb, which kept in-frame rearrangements only. Such tables lose some clones; where checked, under half of the loss comes from unresolved V genes, and the rest has no known cause. V and J calls and clone size are those listed in that table; D and trimming were worked out from the DNA. The sample profile shows about 72,000 clones; approximately 80% of them were found once. The ten most abundant clones make up more than 1% of the sample.

This sample was included in a study of vaccination effects on CD4 cells after COVID-19 (dated by TCRdb to the early 2020s). In the study overall: Post-vaccine samples across the study were collected a median of 72 days after the second dose, with a range of 14 to 241. The study compared SARS-CoV-2 spike-specific CD4+ TCR repertoires before and after mRNA vaccination in COVID-19 convalescent patients and infection-naive vaccine recipients. A total of nine to ten COVID-19 convalescent patients and a handful of SARS-CoV-2-naive healthy vaccine recipients were included in the full study. The Oncomine TCR Beta short-read assay on an Illumina iSeq 100 was used to sequence cultures from other donors in the study.

Here is what the overall study found, with its caveats: Only a small number of convalescent patients were included, and no early post-infection timepoints were available, which limited the study. Clones induced by infection and clones induced by vaccination both contracted markedly at late timepoints after vaccination, which fits with T cell responses waning over time. In healthy vaccine recipients, vaccine-induced clones were almost all SARS-CoV-2 mono-reactive, with only 1 of 255 cross-reactive with common cold coronaviruses.

Sequencing was performed on CD4+ T cells from PBMCs cultured with HCoV-229E spike peptides, taken after COVID-19 vaccination. The sample's cell subset or site label is to be understood as: HCoV-229E spike overlapping peptide pool stimulation. This TCR derives from a human donor who received a COVID-19 vaccine.

CDR3 loop: CASSPTGVTYNEQFF. The nucleotide sequence is given as TGTGCCAGCAGCCCGACAGGGGTAACCTACAATGAGCAGTTCTTC. The chain links TRBV13 with TRBJ2-1; TRBD1 agrees with 8 junctional bases. CDR1 and CDR2 (PRHDT, FYEKMQ) derive from the germline V gene (reference sequence). After removal of 5 bases from V and 2 bases from J, the junction retains 5 bases not matched to a gene. The CDR3 sequence holds 15 residues, the cysteine and phenylalanine included. Only CDR3 DNA remains: 45 bases, in frame from the first base.